Listed below are T cell receptor beta chains from one sample, sequenced in a study of blood T cell repertoires in COVID-19. Assay used: immunoSEQ multiplex PCR; TCRdb lists only in-frame clones, some missing. The sample has tens of thousands of clones, under 85% seen once; the top ten hold roughly 10%. Specimen: peripheral blood. The receptors come from a human donor in a cohort sampled during active COVID-19. Both conserved end residues are part of each CDR3. D genes are given only for firm matches. For some rows the clone size is stated as once, few or many, or as a class when expanded; others skip it.

size	D	V	J	DNA	CDR3
few	NA	TRBV27	TRBJ2-7	TGTGCCAGCAGTTCCCCGGGAACCGCCCGGCACCAGCAGTACTTC	CASSSPGTARHQQYF
once	TRBD2	TRBV7-6	TRBJ2-1	TGTGCCAGCAGCTCCGGACTAGCGGGAATGGATGAGCAGTTCTTC	CASSSGLAGMDEQFF
NA	NA	TRBV6-5	TRBJ2-5	TGTGCCAGCAGAGAGGCTCAAGAGACCCAGTACTTC	CASREAQETQYF
NA	NA	TRBV7-9	TRBJ1-1	TGTGCCAGCAGCTTAGTGGAAGGGGTTGAAGCTTTCTTT	CASSLVEGVEAFF
NA	TRBD2	TRBV2	TRBJ2-3	TGTGCCAGCAGTGGACTAGCGGGAAACACAGATACGCAGTATTTT	CASSGLAGNTDTQYF
few	TRBD1	TRBV11-3	TRBJ1-1	TGTGCCAGCAGACCTATGCCGGGACAGGGAGCTTTCTTT	CASRPMPGQGAFF
NA	TRBD2	TRBV28	TRBJ2-1	TGTGCCAGCAGGCGACTAGCGGGGGTGATCTACAATGAGCAGTTCTTC	CASRRLAGVIYNEQFF
few	TRBD2	TRBV5-1	TRBJ2-7	TGCGCCAGCAGCAGGGAGCTAGCGGTCTCCTACGAGCAGTACTTC	CASSRELAVSYEQYF
NA	TRBD2	TRBV7-6	TRBJ2-7	TGTGCCAGCAGCTCCCGGGGGGGGGTAGGTGACCACGAGCAGTACTTC	CASSSRGGVGDHEQYF
NA	TRBD2	TRBV7-9	TRBJ2-5	TGTGCCAGCAGCTTGCAAGGAGCGGGGGGCCAAGAGACCCAGTACTTC	CASSLQGAGGQETQYF
few	TRBD2	TRBV11-3	TRBJ2-1	TGTGCCAGCAGCTTAGTTCTAGCGGGAGACCAGCAGTTCTTC	CASSLVLAGDQQFF
NA	TRBD2	TRBV7-3	TRBJ2-1	TGTGCCAGCAGCTTAGGCGGGACTAGCGGGGGACGGGAGCAGTTCTTC	CASSLGGTSGGREQFF
NA	NA	TRBV2	TRBJ2-7	TGTGCCAGCACCATCTGGGCCTCGGAGCAGTACTTC	CASTIWASEQYF
NA	TRBD2	TRBV5-4	TRBJ2-3	TGTGCCAGCAGCTATAGCGGGGGGGCGAGAGATACGCAGTATTTT	CASSYSGGARDTQYF
few	TRBD2	TRBV19	TRBJ2-3	TGTGCCAGTAGTATTTGGGAGGGACTACGAGGAGATACGCAGTATTTT	CASSIWEGLRGDTQYF
NA	TRBD1	TRBV10-3	TRBJ1-2	TGTGCCATCAGTGAGGCCTCGGGACAGGGGGTATATGGCTACACCTTC	CAISEASGQGVYGYTF
NA	TRBD2	TRBV30	TRBJ2-1	TGTGCCTGGACCACCGAGCGGGGATATTACAATGAGCAGTTCTTC	CAWTTERGYYNEQFF
NA	NA	TRBV3-1/TRBV3-2	TRBJ1-3	TGTGCCAGCAGCCAAGAACAGGTCCCTGGAAACACCATATATTTT	CASSQEQVPGNTIYF
NA	NA	TRBV27	TRBJ2-3	TGTGCCAGCAGCATGACTAGGGGATCAGATACGCAGTATTTT	CASSMTRGSDTQYF
once	NA	TRBV9	TRBJ2-7	TGTGCCAGCAGCTTGGACAGAGCGTACGGCGAGCAGTACTTC	CASSLDRAYGEQYF
NA	NA	TRBV7-2	TRBJ2-1	TGTGCCAGCAGCTTACAGGTCTACAATGAGCAGTTCTTC	CASSLQVYNEQFF